This T cell receptor (beta chain) came from a study of PD-L1 blockade in urothelial cancer. Study background: Patients commenced intravenous atezolizumab, 1,200 mg every 3 weeks, in the mid-2010s. Researchers looked at the blood 3 weeks (second dose) and 6 weeks after treatment began.

Sequenced by immunoSEQ multiplex PCR; TCRdb stores in-frame clones only, minus some. The table has more than 70,000 clones, less than 90% seen once. There are 15 residues in the CDR3. Per the germline V gene, CDR1 is MNHEY and CDR2 is SMNVEV (reference sequence). V dropped 2 bases and J dropped 5; count of bases not matched to a gene: 5. Per patient, between 1 and 8 samples were collected at pretreatment and on-treatment time points. V usage is TRBV27 and J usage is TRBJ2-5; 10 nucleotides align to TRBD1. This specimen was PBMCs, taken around atezolizumab (anti-PD-L1) treatment. This TCR was sampled from a man between 60 and 75 years old with urothelial cancer. The CDR3 loop is CASSLAGQGWETQYF. CDR3 in DNA: TGTGCCAGCAGTTTAGCGGGACAGGGGTGGGAGACCCAGTACTTC.